Listed below are T cell receptor beta chains from one sample, sequenced in a study of blood T cell repertoires in COVID-19. Repertoires were generated with immunoSEQ multiplex PCR, while TCRdb's copy carries only in-frame clones and drops some. The data contain 150,000 to 200,000 clones, roughly nine tenths of them singletons. What was sequenced was peripheral blood. The receptors come from a woman between 65 and 79 years old with acute or convalescent COVID-19. Both conserved end residues are part of each CDR3. D genes are given only for firm matches. Where a row states a size, it is once, few, many or the class of an expanded clone; other rows omit it.

>.|few|TRBV11-2|15|TRBJ1-2
TGTGCCAGCAGCTTGTTTTCGAACAGCCACTATGGCTACACCTTC
CASSLFSNSHYGYTF
>TRBD2|.|TRBV24-1|15|TRBJ2-3
TGTGCCACCAGTGCGACTAGCGGGGGCCCAGATACGCAGTATTTT
CATSATSGGPDTQYF
>.|.|TRBV11-2|14|TRBJ2-3
TGTGCCAGCAGCTTAGGTCTAAGCACAGATACGCAGTATTTT
CASSLGLSTDTQYF
>.|.|TRBV7-2|15|TRBJ2-1
TGTGCCAGCAGCTTAGCAGGGAGCTCCTACAATGAGCAGTTCTTC
CASSLAGSSYNEQFF
>TRBD1|once|TRBV6-4|14|TRBJ1-2
TGTGCCAGCAGTGCCGGACAGGGGGCAGTTCTCTACACCTTC
CASSAGQGAVLYTF
>.|.|TRBV5-6|15|TRBJ2-5
TGTGCCAGCAGCTTGGAGCGGACGGCGGGCGAGACCCAGTACTTC
CASSLERTAGETQYF
>TRBD1|once|TRBV28|15|TRBJ1-2
TGTGCCAGCACCCAAGCGAGCAGGGGGGATTCTGGCTACACCTTC
CASTQASRGDSGYTF
>TRBD2|.|TRBV25-1|15|TRBJ2-1
TGTGCCAGCAGTGACCCAGCGGGGGGCCGGGTTGAGCAGTTCTTC
CASSDPAGGRVEQFF
>TRBD1|.|TRBV18|15|TRBJ2-4
TGTGCCAGCTCATCGGGACAGGGGGCTGGAAACATTCAGTACTTC
CASSSGQGAGNIQYF
>.|.|TRBV4-1|17|TRBJ2-1
TGCGCCAGCAGCCAAGATACCGGCGGGGTTGACTACAATGAGCAGTTCTTC
CASSQDTGGVDYNEQFF
>TRBD1|.|TRBV10-3|15|TRBJ1-6
TGTGCCATCAGTGGACCGGGACAGGGTAATTCACCCCTCCACTTT
CAISGPGQGNSPLHF
>TRBD2|few|TRBV5-1|17|TRBJ2-2
TGCGCCAGTCTATGGGGGCTAGCGGGAGTAAACACCGGGGAGCTGTTTTTT
CASLWGLAGVNTGELFF
>TRBD1|few|TRBV2|14|TRBJ1-5
TGTGCCAGCAGGTTCGGGACAGGGGATCAGCCCCAGCATTTT
CASRFGTGDQPQHF
>TRBD2|.|TRBV5-1|15|TRBJ2-7
TGCGCCAGCAGCTTGGTAGCGGGGGGCCGGGGCGAGCAGTACTTC
CASSLVAGGRGEQYF
>.|.|TRBV19|15|TRBJ1-5
TGTGCCAGTAGTAGGACGGACTATAGCAATCAGCCCCAGCATTTT
CASSRTDYSNQPQHF
>TRBD2|.|TRBV19|19|TRBJ2-1
TGTGCCAGTAGTATAGGCCCCCTAGCGGGAGCGAGCTCCTACAATGAGCAGTTCTTC
CASSIGPLAGASSYNEQFF
>.|.|TRBV28|12|TRBJ2-2
TGTGCCAGCAGCCTCAGGGTTGGGGAGCTGTTTTTT
CASSLRVGELFF
>.|.|TRBV5-1|14|TRBJ1-1
TGCGCCAGCAGCTCGGCGGGGGGAAACACTGAAGCTTTCTTT
CASSSAGGNTEAFF
>.|.|TRBV7-7|16|TRBJ2-2
TGTGCTAGCAGCCCCTCGTGGGGGACTAACACCGGGGAGCTGTTTTTT
CASSPSWGTNTGELFF
>.|.|TRBV7-2|16|TRBJ1-5
TGTGCCAGCAGCTTAGGGCGGCCGAATAGCAATCAGCCCCAGCATTTT
CASSLGRPNSNQPQHF
>TRBD1|.|TRBV7-2|14|TRBJ1-6
TGTGCCAGCAGCTCAAGACAGGGAGGTTCACCCCTCCACTTT
CASSSRQGGSPLHF
>TRBD1|.|TRBV2|13|TRBJ2-7
TGTGCCAGCAGTGGCAGGGGGCAGTACGAGCAGTACTTC
CASSGRGQYEQYF
>TRBD2|.|TRBV11-3|15|TRBJ2-5
TGTGCCAGCAGCTTAGGTAGCGGGATACGGGAGACCCAGTACTTC
CASSLGSGIRETQYF
>TRBD2|.|TRBV11-3|15|TRBJ2-1
TGTGCCAGCAGCTACGTAGCGGGAGGGCACAATGAGCAGTTCTTC
CASSYVAGGHNEQFF
>TRBD1|.|TRBV4-1|16|TRBJ2-5
TGCGCCAGCAGCCAAGAAGCTACAGGGGCCTTTGAGACCCAGTACTTC
CASSQEATGAFETQYF
>TRBD2|.|TRBV6-2/TRBV6-3|15|TRBJ2-1
TGTGCCAGCAGTTCTCGGGAGGTTTGGTACAATGAGCAGTTCTTC
CASSSREVWYNEQFF
>.|.|TRBV5-1|15|TRBJ1-3
TGCGCCAGCAGCTCTTCCACAGGGAGAGGGAACACCATATATTTT
CASSSSTGRGNTIYF
>.|.|TRBV5-4|15|TRBJ1-1
TGTGCCAGCAGCGAAGAGGGCCCAGGAGACACTGAAGCTTTCTTT
CASSEEGPGDTEAFF